These T cell receptor beta chains were read from a single sample in a study of T cells in Graves' hyperthyroidism and ophthalmopathy. Using its own MiXCR run on the multiplex PCR reads, TCRdb lists one record per CDR3 protein. The table shows a few hundred thousand distinct CDR3 sequences, with 15% to 18% occurring only once. Material for sequencing was blood. Every receptor here comes from a woman between 25 and 40 years old with Graves' hyperthyroidism. Each CDR3 is given with its conserved first and last residue. A D gene is named only where the DNA matches it firmly. Rows may omit the clone size; those that give it use once, few, many or a size class.

clone size: many; D gene: .; V gene: TRBV2; J gene: TRBJ2-2; CDR3 DNA: TGTGCCAGCAGTGGGGACCAACTCACCGGGGAGCTGTTTTTT; CDR3 protein: CASSGDQLTGELFF
clone size: .; D gene: TRBD2; V gene: TRBV20-1; J gene: TRBJ2-1; CDR3 DNA: TGCAGTGCTATCTCAGCGGGAGGGCCGGTACCCTACAATGAGCAGTTCTTC; CDR3 protein: CSAISAGGPVPYNEQFF
clone size: .; D gene: TRBD2; V gene: TRBV2; J gene: TRBJ2-7; CDR3 DNA: TGTGCCAGCAGTGAGACAGCGGGAGGGCCCAGCTCCTACGAGCAGTACTTC; CDR3 protein: CASSETAGGPSSYEQYF
clone size: many; D gene: .; V gene: TRBV28; J gene: TRBJ1-1; CDR3 DNA: TGTGCCAGCAAGGGCGGGAACACTGAAGCTTTCTTT; CDR3 protein: CASKGGNTEAFF
clone size: few; D gene: .; V gene: TRBV5-1; J gene: TRBJ2-1; CDR3 DNA: TGCGCCAGCAGCGCGGCTTTCCACGATGAGCAGTTCTTC; CDR3 protein: CASSAAFHDEQFF
clone size: many; D gene: .; V gene: TRBV2; J gene: TRBJ2-1; CDR3 DNA: TGTGCCAGCAGTGAGGCCGGGAGCTCCTACAATGAGCAGTTCTTC; CDR3 protein: CASSEAGSSYNEQFF
clone size: .; D gene: .; V gene: TRBV6-2/TRBV6-3; J gene: TRBJ1-2; CDR3 DNA: TGTGCCAGCAGTGATCGACAACACTATGGCTACACCTTC; CDR3 protein: CASSDRQHYGYTF
clone size: many; D gene: .; V gene: TRBV7-3; J gene: TRBJ2-1; CDR3 DNA: TGTGCCAGCAGCCCGCGTCGGGGGCGGGAAAGGTGGAATGAGCAGTTCTTC; CDR3 protein: CASSPRRGRERWNEQFF
clone size: many; D gene: TRBD2; V gene: TRBV30; J gene: TRBJ2-7; CDR3 DNA: TGTGCCTGGAGCGGCGGGAGGGCCCTCTACGAGCAGTACTTC; CDR3 protein: CAWSGGRALYEQYF
clone size: many; D gene: .; V gene: TRBV28; J gene: TRBJ2-1; CDR3 DNA: TGTGCCAGCAGAGAGTCCTTGGCCTACAATGAGCAGTTCTTC; CDR3 protein: CASRESLAYNEQFF
clone size: .; D gene: TRBD1; V gene: TRBV9; J gene: TRBJ1-2; CDR3 DNA: TGTGCCAGCAGCGTAGGGGGGGAGGGGGCTTGGGTCTATGGCTACACCTTC; CDR3 protein: CASSVGGEGAWVYGYTF
clone size: .; D gene: TRBD2; V gene: TRBV30; J gene: TRBJ2-1; CDR3 DNA: TGTGCCTGGATACTAGCGGGGCCGTCCTACAATGAGCAGTTCTTC; CDR3 protein: CAWILAGPSYNEQFF